Each of the 28 T cell receptor beta chains below was sequenced from the same sample in a study of cytomegalovirus exposure and HLA in healthy donors. PCR amplification relied on 60 Vbeta primers (plus 13 Jbeta primers). Only in-frame clones appear in the TCRdb table, and some are missing; sequencing was by immunoSEQ multiplex PCR. The repertoire holds about 150,000 clones, with roughly 80% as singletons. Sequenced input: PBMCs. These receptors were taken from a man aged 35-49 years in good health and CMV-seropositive.

V and J are TRBV28 and TRBJ1-1; D is ambiguous. The CDR3 spans 13 residues. Germline loops: CDR1 MDHEN, CDR2 SYDVKM. Trimming removed 3 bases at V and 4 bases at J, with 9 bases between. The CDR3 DNA is TGTGCCAGCAGTTTCGTCCTAGGCACTGAAGCTTTCTTT. It is translated as CASSFVLGTEAFF.

As DNA, the CDR3 is TGTGCCAGCAGCTTAAATTTAGATGAGCAGTTCTTC. Amino acid sequence: CASSLNLDEQFF. This chain connects TRBV5-6 to TRBJ2-1; D uncertain. Germline assignment: CDR1 SGHDT and CDR2 YYEEEE. This CDR3 has 12 residues. The V and J ends lost 2 bases and 8 bases respectively, with 8 bases between them.

The rearrangement uses TRBV7-3 and TRBJ2-3, with D possibly matching TRBD2 (5 bases). Germline assignment: CDR1 SGHTA and CDR2 FQGTGA. V lost 3 bases to trimming and J lost 2 bases, with 9 bases between them. The CDR3 spans 14 residues. The CDR3 DNA reads as TGTGCCAGCAGCTTCGGAGCGGTCACAGATACGCAGTATTTT. It codes for CASSFGAVTDTQYF.

This sequence joins TRBV6-4 and TRBJ2-3; 9 nucleotides agree with TRBD2. The CDR3 covers 15 residues. The junction had 5 bases not matched to a gene; V was cut back by 3 bases and J by 4 bases. Germline CDR1 is MRHNA and CDR2 is SNTAGT. The CDR3 loop is CASSEVAGVPDTQYF. In DNA form, the CDR3 reads TGTGCCAGCAGTGAGGTAGCGGGAGTCCCAGATACGCAGTATTTT.

This sequence joins TRBV23-1 and TRBJ2-5; 10 bases align to TRBD1. TRBV23-1 is assigned to the ORF class and has an uncertain function. The CDR3 extends over 16 amino acids. V lost 4 bases to trimming and J lost 5 bases; unmatched junction nucleotides: 10. The CDR3 reads CASSPPGQGRTETQYF. CDR3 DNA: TGCGCCAGCAGTCCTCCGGGACAGGGGAGGACGGAGACCCAGTACTTC.

This chain connects TRBV5-1 to TRBJ1-2; D is perhaps TRBD1 (5 bases). The V end was cut by 3 bases, the J end by 4 bases, with 16 bases between. Germline V gene sequence: CDR1 SGHRS, CDR2 YFSETQ. This CDR3 spans 15 amino acids. The CDR3 bases are TGCGCCAGCAGCTCCAATCCGGGGGGAGGCTATGGCTACACCTTC. Translation gives CASSSNPGGGYGYTF. The variable domain in full, completed from reference TRBV5-1 and TRBJ1-2, reads KAGVTQTPRYLIKTRGQQVTLSCSPISGHRSVSWYQQTPGQGLQFLFEYFSETQRNKGNFPGRFSGRQFSNSRSEMNVSTLELGDSALYLCASSSNPGGGYGYTFGSGTRLTVV.

The chain is built from TRBV5-1 and TRBJ1-4; 7 bases are shared with TRBD1. The length of the CDR3 is 13 residues. The germline gives CDR1 SGHRS, CDR2 YFSETQ. V dropped 4 bases and J dropped 6; count of bases not matched to a gene: 3. CDR3 nucleotide sequence: TGCGCCAGCAGCGACAGGGTTGATGAAAAACTGTTTTTT. Translated, it gives CASSDRVDEKLFF.

This clone occurred a few times. The chain links TRBV9 to TRBJ2-2; D gene uncertain. The CDR3 runs to 14 residues. V was shortened by 4 bases and J by 7 bases, with 14 bases between the two germline ends. The germline CDR1 and CDR2 sequences are SGDLS and YYNGEE. This chain's CDR3 is CASSFIRSNGELFF. The CDR3 nucleotides read TGTGCCAGCAGCTTCATTAGGAGTAACGGGGAGCTGTTTTTT.

The chain is built from TRBV5-8 and TRBJ2-2, with TRBD1 matching 8 bases. J gave up 7 bases and V 4 bases, and 3 bases lay outside the gene matches. CDR1 is SGHTS and CDR2 is YDEGEE in the germline V gene. This CDR3 has 13 residues. CDR3 sequence reads: CASSPDRGGELFF. The CDR3 coding sequence is TGTGCCAGCAGCCCCGACAGGGGCGGGGAGCTGTTTTTT. Based on the CDR3 plus reference TRBV5-8 and TRBJ2-2, the full variable domain is EAGVTQSPTHLIKTRGQQATLRCSPISGHTSVYWYQQALGLGLQFLLWYDEGEERNRGNFPPRFSGRQFPNYSSELNVNALELEDSALYLCASSPDRGGELFFGEGSRLTVL.

The gene calls are TRBV19 and TRBJ1-2, with 9 positions matching TRBD1. After removal of 7 bases from V and 3 bases from J, the junction contained 12 bases not matched to a gene. Germline-derived CDR1 and CDR2 are LNHDA and SQIVND (reference sequence). The CDR3 consists of 16 residues. CDR3 in amino acids: CASKPGTGGYYYGYTF. The CDR3 region has the DNA TGTGCCAGTAAACCCGGAACAGGGGGCTATTACTATGGCTACACCTTC.

This clone came up once. V is TRBV6-5 and J is TRBJ2-7; D gene uncertain. This CDR3 has 14 amino acids. Germline V gives CDR1 MNHEY, CDR2 SVGAGI. The V end lost 2 bases, the J end lost 1 base, and 9 bases lay between the germline ends. CDR3 DNA sequence: TGTGCCAGCAGTTACGAGGCAGATTCCTACGAGCAGTACTTC. Translated, it gives CASSYEADSYEQYF.

This chain's CDR3 is CASSLARTGDEQYF. The CDR3 DNA sequence: TGTGCCAGCAGCTTAGCTAGGACAGGGGATGAGCAGTACTTC. The chain combines TRBV7-2 with TRBJ2-7, with TRBD1 identical over 9 bases. CDR1 is SGHTA, CDR2 FQGNSA, per germline. The CDR3 is made up of 14 amino acids. The junction had 4 bases not matched to a gene; V was cut back by 0 bases and J by 7 bases.

V and J are TRBV7-9 and TRBJ2-1, with 8 nucleotides matching TRBD2. The CDR3 sequence is 14 residues long. V trimming: 5 bases; J trimming: 9 bases; junction bases outside the gene matches: 9. Germline CDR1 reads SEHNR; CDR2 reads FQNEAQ (reference sequence). The CDR3, as DNA: TGTGCCAGCAGCAGCCAAGCGGGAGTACCTGAGCAGTTCTTC. This sequence encodes CASSSQAGVPEQFF.

The chain employs TRBV7-9 and TRBJ1-2, with TRBD1 matching over 7 bases. Per germline, CDR1 SEHNR and CDR2 FQNEAQ (reference sequence). This CDR3 has 15 residues. The trim removed 3 bases at V and 6 bases at J, leaving 10 bases unmatched. The chain's CDR3 is CASSFPDRPDNGYTF. In nucleotides, the CDR3 is TGTGCCAGCAGCTTCCCGGACAGGCCGGACAATGGCTACACCTTC.

The chain joins TRBV5-1 to TRBJ2-7, with TRBD1 matching 8 bases. Per the germline V gene, CDR1 is SGHRS and CDR2 is YFSETQ. This CDR3 comprises 15 residues. V was clipped by 0 bases and J by 5 bases; unmatched bases: 7. CDR3 coding DNA: TGCGCCAGCAGCTTGGGGACAGGGAAGGGCCACGAGCAGTACTTC. Protein sequence: CASSLGTGKGHEQYF.

The rearrangement links TRBV10-3 to TRBJ2-2; a weak D match, TRBD1 (6 bases). V gave up 10 bases and J gave up 3 bases, with 9 bases separating them. Germline-derived CDR1 and CDR2 are ENHRY and SYGVKD. The CDR3 runs to 12 residues. In nucleotides, the CDR3 is TGTGCCACGGGACACGACACCGGGGAGCTGTTTTTT. It translates to CATGHDTGELFF.

The V call is TRBV2, the J call TRBJ2-7, with D uncertain. V was cut by 6 bases and J by 0 bases, with 9 bases left in between. Germline V gives CDR1 SNHLY, CDR2 FYNNEI. The CDR3 sequence is 13 residues long. CDR3 region: CASSRIVSYEQYF. The DNA of the CDR3 is TGTGCCAGCAGCAGAATCGTCTCCTACGAGCAGTACTTC.

The V gene is TRBV19, the J gene TRBJ2-6, with TRBD1 identical over 9 bases. The trim removed 5 bases at V and 0 bases at J, leaving 11 bases unmatched. Germline V gene data show CDR1 as LNHDA and CDR2 as SQIVND (reference sequence). CDR3 length: 19 amino acids. In DNA, the CDR3 is TGTGCCAGTAGTCCTCCGCTAGGACAGGGGAGCTCTGGGGCCAACGTCCTGACTTTC. This gives the protein CASSPPLGQGSSGANVLTF. The full variable domain, rest sourced from reference TRBV19 and TRBJ2-6, is DGGITQSPKYLFRKEGQNVTLSCEQNLNHDAMYWYRQDPGQGLRLIYYSQIVNDFQKGDIAEGYSVSREKKESFPLTVTSAQKNPTAFYLCASSPPLGQGSSGANVLTFGAGSRLTVL.

The chain employs TRBV7-2 and TRBJ2-7; 7 positions agree with TRBD2. CDR1 is SGHTA, CDR2 FQGNSA, per germline. V trimming: 5 bases; J trimming: 2 bases; junction bases outside the gene matches: 9. This CDR3 contains 15 residues. The CDR3 DNA is TGTGCCAGCAGCCCCTGGACAAGCGGGGCCTACGAGCAGTACTTC. It specifies CASSPWTSGAYEQYF.

This clone was observed a handful of times. The V call is TRBV10-3, the J call TRBJ2-1; a possible D gene is TRBD2 (5 bases). Germline values: CDR1 ENHRY, CDR2 SYGVKD. The CDR3 has 11 amino acids. V was pared by 8 bases and J by 9 bases, with 11 bases between. The CDR3 spells CAIGAEGEQFF. Here the CDR3 DNA reads TGTGCCATCGGCGCTGAGGGTGAGCAGTTCTTC.

The rearrangement joins TRBV4-3 to TRBJ2-7; a possible D gene is TRBD2 (6 bases). Deletions cut 0 bases from V and 2 bases from J, with 17 bases between. This CDR3 contains 17 residues. Germline assignment: CDR1 LGHNA and CDR2 YSLEER. The CDR3 reads CASSQESRLGIPYEQYF. In nucleotides, the CDR3 is TGCGCCAGCAGCCAAGAAAGTAGACTAGGAATACCCTACGAGCAGTACTTC.

The J gene is TRBJ2-7, the V gene TRBV5-4, with 11 bases identical to TRBD1. This CDR3 region has 15 residues. Germline V gene sequence: CDR1 SGHNT, CDR2 YYREEE (reference sequence). Losses at the gene ends were 3 bases for V and 3 bases for J; bases not matched to a gene: 5. This chain's CDR3 is CASSYGTGGIYEQYF. The CDR3 DNA reads TGTGCCAGCAGCTATGGGACAGGGGGTATCTACGAGCAGTACTTC.

The rearrangement joins TRBV6-5 to TRBJ2-1; the match to TRBD1 covers 8 bases. V was pared by 2 bases and J by 5 bases, with 5 bases of the junction left unmatched. The germline gives CDR1 MNHEY, CDR2 SVGAGI. The CDR3 totals 15 residues. This chain's CDR3 is CASSYIQGGDNEQFF. The DNA of the CDR3 is TGTGCCAGCAGTTACATACAGGGGGGTGACAATGAGCAGTTCTTC.

The rearrangement joins TRBV27 to TRBJ2-1; the D gene is possibly TRBD2 (5 bases). The CDR3 loop spans 13 amino acids. Deletions cut 6 bases from V and 8 bases from J, with 14 bases between. Germline CDR1 reads MNHEY; CDR2 reads SMNVEV (reference sequence). The CDR3 DNA follows: TGTGCCAGCAGCCCCGGCGGGTGGGATGAGCAGTTCTTC. Translation: CASSPGGWDEQFF.

V is TRBV30 and J is TRBJ2-6; D remains unclear. The V gene lost 0 bases and the J gene lost 4 bases, with 4 bases spanning the gap. Germline V gives CDR1 GTSNPN, CDR2 SVGIG (reference sequence). The length of the CDR3 is 13 residues. CDR3 loop: CAWSVQGANVLTF. Written as DNA, the CDR3 is TGTGCCTGGAGTGTACAGGGGGCCAACGTCCTGACTTTC. The full variable domain, with the rest looked up from reference TRBV30 and TRBJ2-6, is SQTIHQWPATLVQPVGSPLSLECTVEGTSNPNLYWYRQAAGRGLQLLFYSVGIGQISSEVPQNLSASRPQDRQFILSSKKLLLSDSGFYLCAWSVQGANVLTFGAGSRLTVL.

This clone was picked up one time. This sequence joins TRBV5-1 and TRBJ2-5, with 11 bases lining up with TRBD2. Germline CDR1 reads SGHRS; CDR2 reads YFSETQ. V lost 5 bases to trimming and J lost 5 bases; unmatched junction nucleotides: 11. CDR3 size: 16 residues. CDR3 DNA sequence: TGCGCCAGCAGTCCCCGACTAGCGGGAACTGAGGAGACCCAGTACTTC. Amino acids: CASSPRLAGTEETQYF.

V and J are TRBV5-1 and TRBJ2-7; 9 bases fit TRBD1. The CDR3 consists of 14 residues. Germline loops: CDR1 SGHRS, CDR2 YFSETQ. With V trimmed by 4 bases and J by 6 bases, 8 bases remained unmatched. The CDR3 DNA sequence: TGCGCCAGCAGCCGGGACAGGGTCGGTGGCGAGCAGTACTTC. It yields the protein CASSRDRVGGEQYF.

The chain links TRBV5-1 to TRBJ2-5; the match to TRBD1 covers 7 bases. The CDR3 sequence is 15 residues long. CDR1 is SGHRS and CDR2 is YFSETQ in the germline V gene. With V trimmed by 2 bases and J by 4 bases, 8 bases remained unmatched. The CDR3 bases are TGCGCCAGCAGCTTAAAACAGGGGACCCGAGAGACCCAGTACTTC. Its protein product is CASSLKQGTRETQYF. Supplemented by reference TRBV5-1 and TRBJ2-5, the full variable domain reads KAGVTQTPRYLIKTRGQQVTLSCSPISGHRSVSWYQQTPGQGLQFLFEYFSETQRNKGNFPGRFSGRQFSNSRSEMNVSTLELGDSALYLCASSLKQGTRETQYFGPGTRLLVL.